The rows below give T cell receptor beta chains drawn from one sample of a study of T cells in Graves' hyperthyroidism and ophthalmopathy. TCRdb re-derived calls from the multiplex PCR reads in MiXCR, one entry per CDR3 protein. The sample lists approximately 210,000 distinct CDR3 sequences; over 15% were seen once. Source material: blood. Receptors were obtained from a man in his forties or fifties with Graves' hyperthyroidism. Each CDR3 is given with its conserved first and last residue. Each record gives: CDR3 DNA, CDR3 protein, J gene, V gene, clone size, D gene. The D gene is left open where the match is weak. Some rows mark clone size as missing; the rest say once, few, many or name a class of expanded clone.

TGTACCAGCAGCAGAGACAGGAGCTCCTACGAGCAGTACTTC,CTSSRDRSSYEQYF,TRBJ2-7,TRBV7-2,-,-
TGTGCCAGCAGCTTAAATTTTTACAATGAGCAGTTCTTC,CASSLNFYNEQFF,TRBJ2-1,TRBV7-9,many,-
TGCAGTGCTAGAGATAGCTCCGGGGGGGGACACAGGACCTACGAGCAGTACTTC,CSARDSSGGGHRTYEQYF,TRBJ2-7,TRBV20-1,many,TRBD2
TGTGCCAGCAGTTTGGGCGGACTTAGCTATGGCTACACCTTC,CASSLGGLSYGYTF,TRBJ1-2,TRBV28,many,-
TGTGCCATCGGGGGGACAGGGGCGAGGGAGCAGTACTTC,CAIGGTGAREQYF,TRBJ2-7,TRBV10-3,-,TRBD1
TGTGCCAGCAGTCGAGCGGGAGAGTTTTACAATGAGCAGTTCTTC,CASSRAGEFYNEQFF,TRBJ2-1,TRBV27,many,TRBD2
TGTGCCACCATGGGGGACCCGACCTGGGATTCACCCCTCCACTTT,CATMGDPTWDSPLHF,TRBJ1-6,TRBV28,-,-
TGTGCCAGCAGTTACTCTGGACTAGCGGCACAAGAGACCCAGTACTTC,CASSYSGLAAQETQYF,TRBJ2-5,TRBV6-4,-,TRBD2
TGTGCCAGCAGTGAACAGGATAATGAAAAACTGTTTTTT,CASSEQDNEKLFF,TRBJ1-4,TRBV6-1,-,-
TGCAGTGCAACTCACACGGGGCATGGAGCTTTCTTT,CSATHTGHGAFF,TRBJ1-1,TRBV20-1,-,-
TGCGCCAGCAGCTTGAGACTAGCGGGCAATGAGCAGTTCTTC,CASSLRLAGNEQFF,TRBJ2-1,TRBV5-1,many,TRBD2
TGCAGCGTGGGTGCCTGGGGGCGGCAGGGCAATGAGCAGTTCTTC,CSVGAWGRQGNEQFF,TRBJ2-1,TRBV29-1,-,-
TGCAGCGTTTTTGGACTAGCGAACTCCTACGAGCAGTACTTC,CSVFGLANSYEQYF,TRBJ2-7,TRBV29-1,-,TRBD2
TGCAGTGCCGTCCGGGGGGTAGAGACCCAGTACTTC,CSAVRGVETQYF,TRBJ2-5,TRBV20-1,many,TRBD2
TGTGCCAGCAGCCAAGTTGCCGACAGGGAATTTTCTGGCTACACCTTC,CASSQVADREFSGYTF,TRBJ1-2,TRBV4-2,-,TRBD1
TGTGCCATCAACTTCTCCCCGGATAGGCCAGATACGCAGTATTTT,CAINFSPDRPDTQYF,TRBJ2-3,TRBV10-3,many,-